These 16 T cell receptor beta chains originate from one sample sequenced in a study of cytomegalovirus exposure and HLA in healthy donors. With 60 Vbeta and 13 Jbeta primers, the PCR was carried out. Repertoires were generated with immunoSEQ multiplex PCR, while TCRdb's copy carries only in-frame clones and drops some. Counted here are tens of thousands of clones, 68% occurring once; the ten biggest clones make up 9.5% to 13%. The sample consisted of PBMCs. Every receptor here comes from a woman aged 25 to 39 in good health and CMV-seronegative.

The chain employs TRBV7-2 and TRBJ1-1; 10 bases agree with TRBD1. Trimming removed 1 base from V and 11 bases from J; junction bases left unmatched: 7. The CDR3 is made up of 14 amino acids. Per the germline V gene, CDR1 is SGHTA and CDR2 is FQGNSA. This CDR3 is CASSLVGQGRAAFF. The CDR3 DNA is TGTGCCAGCAGCTTAGTGGGACAGGGGCGGGCGGCTTTCTTT.

This clone has just one count. V and J are TRBV19 and TRBJ1-6, with TRBD1 matching over 8 bases. The CDR3 is made up of 18 amino acids. The germline CDR1 and CDR2 sequences are LNHDA and SQIVND (reference sequence). V lost 2 bases, J lost 7 bases, and 13 bases stayed unmatched. CDR3 DNA sequence: TGTGCCAGTAGTATATATTCGTCAGGGGGCAATAGAAATTCACCCCTCCACTTT. This sequence encodes CASSIYSSGGNRNSPLHF.

This rearrangement joins TRBV5-4 to TRBJ1-1, with D possibly matching TRBD1 (5 bases). Germline values: CDR1 SGHNT, CDR2 YYREEE (reference sequence). Trimming stripped 4 bases from V and 1 base from J, with 11 bases between. This CDR3 is 14 amino acids long. CDR3 residues: CASSPHGGNTEAFF. CDR3 coding DNA: TGTGCCAGCAGCCCACACGGGGGGAACACTGAAGCTTTCTTT.

V gene TRBV5-1 combines with J gene TRBJ2-5; 7 bases match TRBD2. V lost 4 bases to trimming and J lost 1 base; unmatched junction nucleotides: 7. Germline CDR1 SGHRS, CDR2 YFSETQ. This CDR3 region has 15 residues. In DNA, the CDR3 is TGCGCCAGCAGCCAACAAGCGGGGTCCCAAGAGACCCAGTACTTC. Protein sequence: CASSQQAGSQETQYF.

The chain carries TRBV18 and TRBJ1-2; D is unresolved. Trimming stripped 0 bases from V and 2 bases from J, with 7 bases between. Germline V lookup: CDR1 KGHSH, CDR2 LQKENI. The CDR3 covers 14 residues. In nucleotides, the CDR3 is TGTGCCAGCTCACCACCGGGCCTAAACTATGGCTACACCTTC. Translated, it gives CASSPPGLNYGYTF. Together with reference TRBV18 and TRBJ1-2, the CDR3 gives the full variable domain: NAGVMQNPRHLVRRRGQEARLRCSPMKGHSHVYWYRQLPEEGLKFMVYLQKENIIDESGMPKERFSAEFPKEGPSILRIQQVVRGDSAAYFCASSPPGLNYGYTFGSGTRLTVV.

CDR3 nucleotides: TGTGCCTGGAGTCATATAACTATGGCGGGGGGGCTGAAGACCCAGTACTTC. Residues: CAWSHITMAGGLKTQYF. The V gene is TRBV30, the J gene TRBJ2-5; 9 nucleotides agree with TRBD2. V was pared by 2 bases and J by 6 bases, with 16 bases of the junction left unmatched. This CDR3 region has 17 residues. CDR1 and CDR2 (germline): GTSNPN, SVGIG (reference sequence).

The chain recombines TRBV9 with TRBJ2-3; 11 bases match TRBD2. The germline CDR1 and CDR2 sequences are SGDLS and YYNGEE. This CDR3 has 16 residues. The junction had 8 bases not matched to a gene; V was cut back by 0 bases and J by 8 bases. The CDR3 sequence is CASSVGIAGGPGTQYF. The CDR3 DNA reads TGTGCCAGCAGCGTAGGTATAGCGGGGGGGCCGGGTACGCAGTATTTT.

CDR3 coding DNA: TGTGCCATCAGTGAGAGGGACAGGGGGCGAGTGGTCTATGGCTACACCTTC. Protein product: CAISERDRGRVVYGYTF. V usage is TRBV10-3 and J usage is TRBJ1-2; TRBD1 matches 12 bases. Germline V gene lookup returns CDR1 ENHRY and CDR2 SYGVKD. J gave up 4 bases and V 2 bases, and 8 bases lay outside the gene matches. The CDR3 length is 17 residues.

The chain has TRBV6-5 and TRBJ1-2; D is unresolved. Germline assignment: CDR1 MNHEY and CDR2 SVGAGI. This CDR3 has 13 amino acids. V dropped 5 bases and J dropped 4 bases, with 11 bases sitting between them. The CDR3 reads CASSTRTPYGYTF. The CDR3, as DNA: TGTGCCAGCAGTACCCGGACTCCCTATGGCTACACCTTC.

The sample holds many counts of this clone. The rearrangement links TRBV6-1 to TRBJ1-5; no reliable D call. V was shortened by 4 bases and J by 4 bases, with 11 bases between the two germline ends. CDR1 and CDR2 (germline): MNHNS, SASEGT. The CDR3 loop spans 14 amino acids. The CDR3 nucleotides read TGTGCCAGCAGTGGGGGAGCGGGAAATCAGCCCCAGCATTTT. Its protein is CASSGGAGNQPQHF.

The chain uses TRBV28 and TRBJ2-1; TRBD2 matches at 8 bases. V shed 6 bases, J shed 7 bases, and the junction held 8 bases outside the gene matches. The germline V gene has CDR1 MDHEN and CDR2 SYDVKM. CDR3 size: 14 residues. The CDR3 region is CASRVGGAPNEQFF. The CDR3 DNA reads TGTGCCAGCAGAGTCGGGGGGGCCCCGAATGAGCAGTTCTTC.

This chain uses TRBV5-6 with TRBJ1-1; D is ambiguous. V gave up 0 bases and J gave up 1 base, with 10 bases separating them. Germline V gene data show CDR1 as SGHDT and CDR2 as YYEEEE. The CDR3 sequence is 15 residues long. CDR3 in DNA: TGTGCCAGCAGCTTGGCCGAGGGAGGGAACACTGAAGCTTTCTTT. Encoded protein: CASSLAEGGNTEAFF.

Comments on this clone: Sequence at one end of the junction differs from germline and may be a read error. The genes are TRBV5-4 and TRBJ2-7; 7 bases match TRBD1. Germline CDR1 is SGHNT and CDR2 is YYREEE (reference sequence). The CDR3 extends over 14 amino acids. The CDR3 region is CASSLRQGAYEQYF. The CDR3 nucleotides read TGTGCCAGCAGCTTAAGACAGGGTGCCTACGAACAGTACTTC.

Only a few counts were recorded for this clone. The chain is built from TRBV2 and TRBJ2-1, with 8 positions matching TRBD2. The germline V gene has CDR1 SNHLY and CDR2 FYNNEI. CDR3 size: 14 residues. V gave up 4 bases and J gave up 11 bases; unmatched junction bases: 10. CDR3 residues: CASSGMIAGIKQFF. The CDR3 DNA reads as TGTGCCAGCAGTGGGATGATAGCGGGGATCAAGCAGTTCTTC. Combining the CDR3 with reference TRBV2 and TRBJ2-1 gives the whole variable domain EPEVTQTPSHQVTQMGQEVILRCVPISNHLYFYWYRQILGQKVEFLVSFYNNEISEKSEIFDDQFSVERPDGSNFTLKIRSTKLEDSAMYFCASSGMIAGIKQFFGPGTRLTVL.

This chain joins TRBV5-6 and TRBJ2-7; 10 bases map to TRBD1. In germline, CDR1 is SGHDT, CDR2 YYEEEE. The ends lost 4 bases at V and 2 bases at J; junction bases unmatched: 9. The CDR3 runs 16 residues. CDR3 amino acids: CASSRQGAASTYEQYF. In DNA, the CDR3 is TGTGCCAGCAGCCGACAGGGGGCCGCTAGTACCTACGAGCAGTACTTC.

This chain uses TRBV10-2 with TRBJ2-7; 11 positions match TRBD2. The CDR3 loop spans 15 amino acids. J lost 4 bases, V lost 3 bases, and 5 bases had no gene match. Germline values: CDR1 WSHSY, CDR2 SAAADI. Written as DNA, the CDR3 is TGCGCCAGCAGTGATTTAGCGGGGGGGGTGTACGAGCAGTACTTC. Translation gives CASSDLAGGVYEQYF.